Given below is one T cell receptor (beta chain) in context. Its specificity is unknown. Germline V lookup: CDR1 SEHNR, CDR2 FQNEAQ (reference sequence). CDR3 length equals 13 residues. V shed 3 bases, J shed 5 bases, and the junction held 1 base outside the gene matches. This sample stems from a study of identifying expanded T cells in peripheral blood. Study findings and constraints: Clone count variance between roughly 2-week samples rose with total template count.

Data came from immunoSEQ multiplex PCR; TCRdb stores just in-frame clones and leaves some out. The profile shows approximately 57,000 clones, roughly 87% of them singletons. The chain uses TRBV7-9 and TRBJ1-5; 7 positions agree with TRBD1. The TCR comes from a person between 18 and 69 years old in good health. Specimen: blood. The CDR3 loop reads CASSFTGDQPQHF. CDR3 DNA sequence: TGTGCCAGCAGCTTCACAGGGGATCAGCCCCAGCATTTT. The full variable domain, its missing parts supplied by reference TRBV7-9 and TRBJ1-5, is DTGVSQNPRHKITKRGQNVTFRCDPISEHNRLYWYRQTLGQGPEFLTYFQNEAQLEKSRLLSDRFSAERPKGSFSTLEIQRTEQGDSAMYLCASSFTGDQPQHFGDGTRLSIL.